Each of the 29 T cell receptor beta chains below was sequenced from the same sample in a study of shared clonotypes between healthy human individuals (dated by TCRdb to about 2020). Preparation of the library involved the immunoSEQ multiplex PCR assay. Not all clones reach the TCRdb copy of this immuneACCESS table, which keeps in-frame sequences only. Checked studies attribute under half of the gap to unresolved V genes and leave the rest unexplained. This sample has some 2 million clones in its table, and about 94% of those were observed once. The ten largest clones add up to 0.9% to 1.5% of the sample. CD8 naive samples were obtained by positive selection for CCR7 among CD45RO-negative cells, yielding a CD45RA+CCR7+ population from which TemRA cells were excluded. Sequencing used naive CD8+ T cells sorted from blood. In the paper's terms, the cell subset or site label means: CD45RA+CCR7+. These receptors were obtained from a man between 18 and 29 years old in good health.

The chain links TRBV19 to TRBJ2-1; 9 positions match TRBD1. V shed 4 bases, J shed 2 bases, and the junction held 3 bases outside the gene matches. This CDR3 is built from 15 residues. Germline-derived CDR1 and CDR2 are LNHDA and SQIVND (reference sequence). CDR3 coding DNA: TGTGCCAGTAGTACTCGGACAGGGGCCTACAATGAGCAGTTCTTC. Protein sequence: CASSTRTGAYNEQFF.

This chain connects TRBV5-5 to TRBJ1-2, with 8 bases lining up with TRBD1. The CDR3 contains 14 residues. The germline gives CDR1 SGHKS, CDR2 YYEKEE (reference sequence). The V and J ends lost 3 bases and 4 bases, in that order; junction bases with no gene match: 5. CDR3 in DNA: TGTGCCAGCAGCTCAGGGGGCACGGGCTATGGCTACACCTTC. Amino acids: CASSSGGTGYGYTF.

The chain recombines TRBV2 with TRBJ1-1, with 8 bases aligning to TRBD1. There are 15 residues in the CDR3. Germline trimming cut 4 bases from V and 5 bases from J; bases unmatched to any gene: 9. CDR1 and CDR2 from the germline V gene are SNHLY and FYNNEI. CDR3 loop: CASSAGQGALTEAFF. CDR3 nucleotide sequence: TGTGCCAGCAGTGCCGGACAGGGTGCGTTGACTGAAGCTTTCTTT.

The chain carries TRBV6-1 and TRBJ2-1, with D possibly TRBD1 on 5 matching bases. V lost 0 bases and J 8 bases, leaving 17 bases between the germline ends. The V gene's germline CDR1 is MNHNS and CDR2 SASEGT. The CDR3 has 16 residues. The CDR3 reads CASSEAYTGTMDEQFF. The CDR3 DNA sequence: TGTGCCAGCAGTGAAGCCTACACAGGTACAATGGATGAGCAGTTCTTC.

The J gene is TRBJ1-1, the V gene TRBV7-9, with D possibly being TRBD1 (6 bases). This CDR3 comprises 12 residues. In germline, CDR1 is SEHNR, CDR2 FQNEAQ (reference sequence). The V end lost 7 bases, the J end lost 4 bases, and 10 bases lay between the germline ends. CDR3 DNA sequence: TGTGCCAGCAAAAAAGGGGGCACTGAAGCTTTCTTT. Amino acids: CASKKGGTEAFF.

This chain connects TRBV19 to TRBJ2-7, with a possible D match to TRBD2 (7 bases). CDR1 is LNHDA and CDR2 is SQIVND in the germline V gene (reference sequence). CDR3 length: 13 residues. Between the trimmed V and J ends, which lost 10 bases and 3 bases, there was a span of 16 bases. CDR3 amino acids: CATGGGADYEQYF. The CDR3 DNA follows: TGTGCCACCGGAGGGGGGGCCGACTACGAGCAGTACTTC.

The rearrangement uses TRBV6-1 and TRBJ2-1; a possible D gene is TRBD1 (6 bases). V was shortened by 6 bases and J by 2 bases, with 8 bases between the two germline ends. The CDR3 has 13 residues. Germline CDR1 reads MNHNS; CDR2 reads SASEGT. CDR3 bases: TGTGCCAGCAGGGGACAAGCCTACAATGAGCAGTTCTTC. Its translation: CASRGQAYNEQFF.

V usage is TRBV5-5 and J usage is TRBJ2-7, with 10 nucleotides matching TRBD1. V was pared by 2 bases and J by 4 bases, with 6 bases of the junction left unmatched. CDR3 length equals 15 residues. The germline V gene encodes CDR1 SGHKS and CDR2 YYEKEE (reference sequence). The CDR3 DNA follows: TGTGCCAGCAGCTTCCTGACAGGGGGCATGTACGAGCAGTACTTC. It encodes CASSFLTGGMYEQYF.

This clone was detected a few times. This chain connects TRBV19 to TRBJ2-2, with D tentatively TRBD2 (6 bases). The CDR3 loop spans 15 amino acids. V was clipped by 6 bases and J by 3 bases, with 14 bases between them. Germline V lookup: CDR1 LNHDA, CDR2 SQIVND (reference sequence). In nucleotides, the CDR3 is TGTGCCAGTAGGAGTTTCGGGGAGGACACCGGGGAGCTGTTTTTT. Its translation: CASRSFGEDTGELFF. The full variable domain, with the rest looked up from reference TRBV19 and TRBJ2-2, is DGGITQSPKYLFRKEGQNVTLSCEQNLNHDAMYWYRQDPGQGLRLIYYSQIVNDFQKGDIAEGYSVSREKKESFPLTVTSAQKNPTAFYLCASRSFGEDTGELFFGEGSRLTVL.

The rearrangement links TRBV4-3 to TRBJ2-7; 10 nucleotides align to TRBD1. V trimming: 1 base; J trimming: 2 bases; junction bases outside the gene matches: 8. The CDR3 contains 17 residues. The germline gives CDR1 LGHNA, CDR2 YSLEER. CDR3 protein: CASSQGSGQGVAYEQYF. CDR3 DNA: TGCGCCAGCAGCCAAGGTAGCGGACAGGGGGTAGCCTACGAGCAGTACTTC.

V gene TRBV6-5 combines with J gene TRBJ2-7; D is perhaps TRBD1 (6 bases). The CDR3 extends over 15 amino acids. Germline values: CDR1 MNHEY, CDR2 SVGAGI. Trimming stripped 5 bases from V and 1 base from J, with 15 bases between. CDR3 residues: CASSTGPGESYEQYF. CDR3 DNA sequence: TGTGCCAGCAGTACGGGTCCAGGGGAATCCTACGAGCAGTACTTC.

For this clone: The same CDR3 can be traced to other DNA sequences in this sample. This chain connects TRBV7-9 to TRBJ2-2, with TRBD1 matching 9 bases. J gave up 3 bases and V 3 bases, and 5 bases lay outside the gene matches. The CDR3 runs 16 residues. Germline V gene sequence: CDR1 SEHNR, CDR2 FQNEAQ (reference sequence). The CDR3 here is CASSLPGQGDTGELFF. The CDR3 nucleotides are TGTGCCAGCAGCTTGCCGGGACAGGGCGACACCGGGGAGCTGTTTTTT.

V is TRBV4-1 and J is TRBJ2-5, with D perhaps TRBD1 or TRBD2 (5 bases each). Germline V gives CDR1 MGHRA, CDR2 YSYEKL. V was pared by 1 base and J by 2 bases, with 8 bases between. The length of the CDR3 is 14 residues. CDR3 sequence: CASSQGDAQETQYF. CDR3 nucleotide sequence: TGCGCCAGCAGCCAAGGGGACGCACAAGAGACCCAGTACTTC.

The V call is TRBV29-1, the J call TRBJ2-3; 8 bases are shared with TRBD2. The V segment lost 3 bases and the J segment 1 base; nucleotides outside the gene matches: 3. The CDR3 has 14 amino acids. Germline V gives CDR1 SQVTM, CDR2 ANQGSEA. CDR3 loop: CSVDTGGGTDTQYF. The DNA for the CDR3 is TGCAGCGTTGATACGGGGGGGGGCACAGATACGCAGTATTTT.

The chain joins TRBV29-1 to TRBJ2-5; weak D call: TRBD1 (5 bases). The CDR3 is made up of 14 amino acids. Germline CDR1 reads SQVTM; CDR2 reads ANQGSEA. V was cut by 3 bases and J by 5 bases, with 16 bases left in between. Here the CDR3 reads CSVDSREVGETQYF. The DNA for the CDR3 is TGCAGCGTTGATAGCAGGGAAGTCGGGGAGACCCAGTACTTC.

The chain carries TRBV2 and TRBJ2-7; 8 nucleotides line up with TRBD1. The CDR3 consists of 14 residues. After removal of 9 bases from V and 6 bases from J, the junction contained 13 bases not matched to a gene. Germline assignment: CDR1 SNHLY and CDR2 FYNNEI. The CDR3: CASYADRGSLEQYF. The CDR3 DNA reads as TGTGCCAGTTATGCCGACAGGGGATCCCTCGAGCAGTACTTC.

V usage is TRBV5-4 and J usage is TRBJ2-7, with D perhaps TRBD1 or TRBD2 (6 bases each). The CDR3 spans 14 residues. V was shortened by 4 bases and J by 2 bases, with 13 bases between the two germline ends. Looked up from germline, CDR1 is SGHNT and CDR2 is YYREEE (reference sequence). CDR3: CASSTWGAPYEQYF. DNA for the CDR3: TGTGCCAGCAGCACCTGGGGGGCTCCCTACGAGCAGTACTTC.

A note on this clone: This may be a read error, as it is one base from a much larger clone. The V and J genes are TRBV5-4 and TRBJ2-3; no firm D call. This CDR3 is built from 12 residues. Germline CDR1 and CDR2: SGHNT and YYREEE (reference sequence). CDR3 DNA: TGTGCCAGCGGCTTGGGCACAGATACGCAGTATTTT. Its protein product is CASGLGTDTQYF.

The chain combines TRBV30 with TRBJ2-7; 14 bases are a match to TRBD2. Germline trimming cut 4 bases from V and 2 bases from J; bases unmatched to any gene: 7. The CDR3 is 16 amino acids. CDR1 and CDR2 from the germline V gene are GTSNPN and SVGIG (reference sequence). This chain's CDR3 is CAWKGLAGEFPYEQYF. The DNA for the CDR3 is TGTGCCTGGAAGGGACTAGCGGGAGAATTCCCCTACGAGCAGTACTTC. The complete variable domain, with remaining parts taken from reference TRBV30 and TRBJ2-7, reads SQTIHQWPATLVQPVGSPLSLECTVEGTSNPNLYWYRQAAGRGLQLLFYSVGIGQISSEVPQNLSASRPQDRQFILSSKKLLLSDSGFYLCAWKGLAGEFPYEQYFGPGTRLTVT.

The count of this clone is one. This chain connects TRBV19 to TRBJ2-7, with TRBD2 as a possible D gene (6 bases). V lost 0 bases to trimming and J lost 6 bases, with 15 bases between them. The CDR3 extends over 15 amino acids. Germline values: CDR1 LNHDA, CDR2 SQIVND (reference sequence). The CDR3 is CASSIDSGGNFEQYF. The CDR3 coding sequence is TGTGCCAGTAGTATAGATTCCGGCGGGAATTTCGAGCAGTACTTC.

The genes are TRBV6-5 and TRBJ2-2; unclear D gene. This CDR3 contains 14 residues. CDR1 is MNHEY, CDR2 SVGAGI, per germline. V was clipped by 5 bases and J by 3 bases, with 10 bases between them. CDR3 coding DNA: TGTGCCAGCAGTGACCCCGACTACACCGGGGAGCTGTTTTTT. The encoded protein is CASSDPDYTGELFF.

A note on this clone: A read error may produce the germline difference seen at one junction end. This sequence joins TRBV5-1 and TRBJ2-1; 8 nucleotides agree with TRBD2. Germline V gene sequence: CDR1 SGHRS, CDR2 YFSETQ. The CDR3 sequence is 15 residues long. Here the CDR3 DNA reads TGCGTCAGCAGCTTTTCGGGGGGGCCTAACAATGAGCAGTTCTTC. Translating it yields CVSSFSGGPNNEQFF.

For this clone: Other DNA sequences in this specimen translate into the identical CDR3. The V call is TRBV6-1, the J call TRBJ2-7, with D maybe TRBD2 (5 bases). The CDR3 is 14 amino acids. Trimming shortened V by 3 bases and J by 3 bases, and 12 bases separated the two germline ends. The germline CDR1 and CDR2 sequences are MNHNS and SASEGT. CDR3 nucleotide sequence: TGTGCCAGCAGTGAGGGCGTTGGAGGCTACGAGCAGTACTTC. As protein: CASSEGVGGYEQYF.

V gene TRBV29-1 combines with J gene TRBJ2-2, with 11 bases identical to TRBD2. Germline V CDR1 and CDR2: SQVTM, ANQGSEA. The V segment lost 6 bases and the J segment 5 bases; nucleotides outside the gene matches: 8. The length of the CDR3 is 15 residues. The DNA of the CDR3 is TGCAGCGTCGAACTAGCGGGAGCGTCTACCGGGGAGCTGTTTTTT. This encodes CSVELAGASTGELFF.

The genes are TRBV12-5 and TRBJ2-5; D might be TRBD1 (6 bases). V was pared by 2 bases and J by 3 bases, with 13 bases between. Germline CDR1 and CDR2: LGHNT and FRNRAP. CDR3 length: 15 amino acids. DNA of the CDR3: TGTGCTAGTGGTTTGTGGGGACAACTTAAAGAGACCCAGTACTTC. Encoded protein: CASGLWGQLKETQYF. The complete variable domain, with remaining parts taken from reference TRBV12-5 and TRBJ2-5, reads DARVTQTPRHKVTEMGQEVTMRCQPILGHNTVFWYRQTMMQGLELLAYFRNRAPLDDSGMPKDRFSAEMPDATLATLKIQPSEPRDSAVYFCASGLWGQLKETQYFGPGTRLLVL.

This chain uses TRBV5-4 with TRBJ2-1; tentatively, D is TRBD1 or TRBD2 (5 bases each). CDR1 and CDR2 (germline): SGHNT, YYREEE (reference sequence). The CDR3 is 16 amino acids. Trimming cost V 2 bases and J 4 bases, with 16 bases left between them. The CDR3 region is CASSLGDGVIYNEQFF. The CDR3 bases are TGTGCCAGCAGCTTAGGGGACGGGGTTATATACAATGAGCAGTTCTTC.

The table lists this clone with a count of one. The genes are TRBV5-3 and TRBJ1-5; D ambiguous. TRBV5-3 is designated an ORF whose function remains uncertain. The CDR3 length is 11 residues. The V and J ends lost 3 bases and 7 bases respectively, with 5 bases between them. CDR3 sequence: CARSSSQPQHF. DNA of the CDR3: TGTGCCAGAAGCTCGTCCCAGCCCCAGCATTTT.

The chain uses TRBV18 and TRBJ2-7, with TRBD1 matching 7 bases. CDR1 and CDR2 (germline): KGHSH, LQKENI. The junction had 8 bases not matched to a gene; V was cut back by 5 bases and J by 4 bases. This CDR3 spans 14 amino acids. DNA for the CDR3: TGTGCCAGCTCAACCACAGGGGTCGTTTACGAGCAGTACTTC. Its translation is CASSTTGVVYEQYF.

This clone occurred once. The chain has TRBV28 and TRBJ1-1, with D maybe TRBD1 (6 bases). The ends were cut back, 3 bases at V and 11 bases at J, with 10 bases in the middle. The CDR3 is 11 residues long. Germline V gene sequence: CDR1 MDHEN, CDR2 SYDVKM. CDR3: CASSLAGEAFF. The CDR3 region has the DNA TGTGCCAGCAGTTTGGCAGGGGAGGCTTTCTTT.